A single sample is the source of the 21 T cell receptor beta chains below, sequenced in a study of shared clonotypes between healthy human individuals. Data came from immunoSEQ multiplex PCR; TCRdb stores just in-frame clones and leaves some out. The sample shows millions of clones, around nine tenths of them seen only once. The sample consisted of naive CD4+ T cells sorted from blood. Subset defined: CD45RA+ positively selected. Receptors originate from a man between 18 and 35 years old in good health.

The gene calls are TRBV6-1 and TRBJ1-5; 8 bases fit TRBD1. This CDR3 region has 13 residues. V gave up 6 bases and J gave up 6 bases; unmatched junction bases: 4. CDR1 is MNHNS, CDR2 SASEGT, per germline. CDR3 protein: CASRDRVAQPQHF. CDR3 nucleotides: TGTGCCAGCAGGGACAGGGTGGCTCAGCCCCAGCATTTT.

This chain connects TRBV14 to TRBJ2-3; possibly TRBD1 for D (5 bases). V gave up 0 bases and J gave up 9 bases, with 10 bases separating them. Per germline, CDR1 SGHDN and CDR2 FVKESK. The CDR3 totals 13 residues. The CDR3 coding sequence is TGTGCCAGCAGCCAAGAATTGGCAGGGACGCAGTATTTT. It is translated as CASSQELAGTQYF.

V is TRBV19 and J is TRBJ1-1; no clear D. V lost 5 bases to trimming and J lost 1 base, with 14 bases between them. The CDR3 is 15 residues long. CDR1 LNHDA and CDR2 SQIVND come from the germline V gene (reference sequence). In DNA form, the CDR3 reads TGTGCCAGTAGTTCTCCCATGGCAGCGAACACTGAAGCTTTCTTT. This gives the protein CASSSPMAANTEAFF.

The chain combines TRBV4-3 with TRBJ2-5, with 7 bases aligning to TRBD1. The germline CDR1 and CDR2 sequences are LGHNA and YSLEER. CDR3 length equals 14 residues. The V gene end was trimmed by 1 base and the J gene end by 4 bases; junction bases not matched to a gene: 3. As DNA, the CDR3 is TGCGCCAGCAGCCAAGTAGGGGGCGGAGAGACCCAGTACTTC. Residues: CASSQVGGGETQYF.

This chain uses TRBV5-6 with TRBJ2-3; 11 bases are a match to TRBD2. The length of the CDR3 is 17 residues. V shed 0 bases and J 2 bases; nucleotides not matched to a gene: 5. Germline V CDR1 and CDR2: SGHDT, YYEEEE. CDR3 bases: TGTGCCAGCAGCTTGGCGATAGCGGGAGGGATCACAGATACGCAGTATTTT. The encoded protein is CASSLAIAGGITDTQYF.

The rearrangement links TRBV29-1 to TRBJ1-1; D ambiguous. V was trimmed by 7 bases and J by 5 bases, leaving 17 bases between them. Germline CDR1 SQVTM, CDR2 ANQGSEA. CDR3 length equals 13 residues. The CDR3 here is CSASQWQLTEAFF. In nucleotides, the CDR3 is TGCAGCGCCTCGCAGTGGCAGCTGACTGAAGCTTTCTTT.

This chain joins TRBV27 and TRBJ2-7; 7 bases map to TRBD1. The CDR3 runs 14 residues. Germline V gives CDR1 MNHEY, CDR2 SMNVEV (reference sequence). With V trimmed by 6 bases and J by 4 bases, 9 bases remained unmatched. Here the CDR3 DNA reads TGTGCCAGCAGCTTGTTCGAGGGGGCTTACGAGCAGTACTTC. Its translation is CASSLFEGAYEQYF.

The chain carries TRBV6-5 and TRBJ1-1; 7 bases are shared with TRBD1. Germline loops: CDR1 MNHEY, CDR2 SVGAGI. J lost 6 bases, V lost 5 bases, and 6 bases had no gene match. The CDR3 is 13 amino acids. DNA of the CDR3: TGTGCCAGCAGTCGACAGGGCGGCGCTGAAGCTTTCTTT. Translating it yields CASSRQGGAEAFF.

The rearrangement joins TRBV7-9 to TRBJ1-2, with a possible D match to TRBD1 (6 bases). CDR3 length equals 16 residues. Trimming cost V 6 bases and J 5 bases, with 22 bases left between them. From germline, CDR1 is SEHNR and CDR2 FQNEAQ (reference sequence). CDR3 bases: TGTGCCAGCAGTCCACTAGCGGGGGCCGCTCAGTATGGCTACACCTTC. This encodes CASSPLAGAAQYGYTF.

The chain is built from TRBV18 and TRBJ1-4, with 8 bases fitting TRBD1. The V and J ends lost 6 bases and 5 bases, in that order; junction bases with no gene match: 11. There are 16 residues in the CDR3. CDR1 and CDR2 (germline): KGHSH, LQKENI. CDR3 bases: TGTGCCAGCTCGCCTACGACAGGGGCCCTAAATGAAAAACTGTTTTTT. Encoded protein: CASSPTTGALNEKLFF.

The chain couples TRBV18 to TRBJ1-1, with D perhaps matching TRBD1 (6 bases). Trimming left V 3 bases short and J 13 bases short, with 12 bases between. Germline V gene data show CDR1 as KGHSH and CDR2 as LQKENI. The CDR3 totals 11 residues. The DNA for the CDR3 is TGTGCCAGCTCACCCCACAGGGACGTTTTCTTT. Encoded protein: CASSPHRDVFF.

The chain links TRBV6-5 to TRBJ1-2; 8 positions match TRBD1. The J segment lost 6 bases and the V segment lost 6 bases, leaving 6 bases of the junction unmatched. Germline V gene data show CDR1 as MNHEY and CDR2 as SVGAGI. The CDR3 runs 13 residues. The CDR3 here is CASRAGGGNGYTF. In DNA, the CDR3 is TGTGCCAGCAGGGCAGGGGGCGGGAATGGCTACACCTTC.

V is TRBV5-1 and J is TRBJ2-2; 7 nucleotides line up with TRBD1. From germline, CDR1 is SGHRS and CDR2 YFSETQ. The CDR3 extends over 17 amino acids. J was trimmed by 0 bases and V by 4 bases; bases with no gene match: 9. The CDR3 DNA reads TGCGCCAGCAGCATACCTCGGACAGGCCCGAACACCGGGGAGCTGTTTTTT. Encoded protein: CASSIPRTGPNTGELFF.

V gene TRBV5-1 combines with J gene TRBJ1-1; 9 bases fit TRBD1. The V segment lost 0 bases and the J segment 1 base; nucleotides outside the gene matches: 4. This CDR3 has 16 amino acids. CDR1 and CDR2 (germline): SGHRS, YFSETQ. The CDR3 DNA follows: TGCGCCAGCAGCTTGGGGGGGACAGGGCCGAACACTGAAGCTTTCTTT. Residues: CASSLGGTGPNTEAFF.

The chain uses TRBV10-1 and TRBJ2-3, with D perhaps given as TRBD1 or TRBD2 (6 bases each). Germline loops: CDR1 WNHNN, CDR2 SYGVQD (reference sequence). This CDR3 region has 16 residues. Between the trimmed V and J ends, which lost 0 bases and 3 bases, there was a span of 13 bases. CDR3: CASSESRGARTDTQYF. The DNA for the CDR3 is TGCGCCAGCAGTGAGTCGAGGGGGGCGAGAACAGATACGCAGTATTTT.

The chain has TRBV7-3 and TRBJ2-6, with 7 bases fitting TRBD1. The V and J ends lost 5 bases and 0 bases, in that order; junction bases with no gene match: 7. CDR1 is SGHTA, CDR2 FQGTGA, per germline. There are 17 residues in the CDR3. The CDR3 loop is CASSPFSGGSGANVLTF. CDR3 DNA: TGTGCCAGCAGCCCCTTTTCAGGGGGCTCTGGGGCCAACGTCCTGACTTTC.

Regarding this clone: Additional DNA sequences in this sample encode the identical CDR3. The CDR3 reads CASSPPGVLSGNTIYF. CDR3 sequence (DNA): TGTGCCAGCTCACCACCGGGGGTTCTCTCTGGAAACACCATATATTTT. The chain has TRBV18 and TRBJ1-3, with a possible D match to TRBD1 (5 bases). V gave up 0 bases and J gave up 0 bases, with 9 bases separating them. Germline V lookup: CDR1 KGHSH, CDR2 LQKENI. The CDR3 has 16 residues.

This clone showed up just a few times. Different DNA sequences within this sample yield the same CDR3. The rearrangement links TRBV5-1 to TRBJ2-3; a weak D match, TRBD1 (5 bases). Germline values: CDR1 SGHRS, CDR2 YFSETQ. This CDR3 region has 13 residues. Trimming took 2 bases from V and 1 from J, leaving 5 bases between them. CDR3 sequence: CASSLQGTDTQYF. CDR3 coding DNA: TGCGCCAGCAGCTTACAGGGCACAGATACGCAGTATTTT.

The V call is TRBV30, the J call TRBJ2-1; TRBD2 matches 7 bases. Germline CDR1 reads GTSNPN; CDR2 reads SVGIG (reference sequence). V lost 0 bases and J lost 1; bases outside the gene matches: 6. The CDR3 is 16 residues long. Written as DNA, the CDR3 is TGTGCCTGGAGTGTGGGGCTAGCGGTTTCCTACAATGAGCAGTTCTTC. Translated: CAWSVGLAVSYNEQFF.

For the CDR3, the DNA is TGTGCCAGCTCACGCGCCGGGGCCCTGGTAGGAGGCGGCTACACCTTC. Translation gives CASSRAGALVGGGYTF. The rearrangement uses TRBV18 and TRBJ1-2; a possible D gene is TRBD1 (5 bases). Germline-derived CDR1 and CDR2 are KGHSH and LQKENI. The length of the CDR3 is 16 residues. Deletions cut 4 bases from V and 8 bases from J, with 23 bases between. The entire variable domain, with the rest obtained from reference TRBV18 and TRBJ1-2, is as follows: NAGVMQNPRHLVRRRGQEARLRCSPMKGHSHVYWYRQLPEEGLKFMVYLQKENIIDESGMPKERFSAEFPKEGPSILRIQQVVRGDSAAYFCASSRAGALVGGGYTFGSGTRLTVV.

CDR3 coding DNA: TGTGCCAGCAGTCCTTGGGGACAGCTGAACACTGAAGCTTTCTTT. Translating it yields CASSPWGQLNTEAFF. The chain carries TRBV27 and TRBJ1-1; 7 positions agree with TRBD1. Germline V lookup: CDR1 MNHEY, CDR2 SMNVEV (reference sequence). This CDR3 comprises 15 residues. V lost 5 bases to trimming and J lost 0 bases; unmatched junction nucleotides: 6.